This T cell receptor (beta chain) came from a study of T cells expressing NK-cell markers. For the study at large: Eight donors were sequenced, seven testing HCMV-seropositive and one testing seronegative.

This CDR3 contains 15 residues. TCRdb reprocessed the 5' RACE reads and keeps a single row for each CDR3 protein, giving no DNA. The sample totals some 280,000 distinct CDR3 sequences; its top ten clones hold 0.39%. This rearrangement joins TRBV12-3 or TRBV12-4 to TRBJ1-1. This TCR came from a young man in good health. Sequenced input: blood T cells: a sorted CD56 or NKG2C T cell subset, CD4+ or CD8+ T cells, or bulk PBMC T cells (not recorded which). CDR3 in amino acids: CASSFGVQRSPEAFF.